Reported below is one TCR beta chain. Its antigen is unknown. TRB cDNA was prepared as libraries by UMI-labeled 5' RACE. TCRdb re-analyzed the 5' RACE reads; it lists each CDR3 protein once, without DNA. The listing contains under 150,000 distinct CDR3 sequences. The source of the sample is a study of CXCR3-negative and CXCR3-positive naive CD8 T cells. The CDR3 runs 14 residues. Study-level results: Relative to memory CD8+ cells, whose diversity was much lower, both naive subsets had comparably high diversity. Hydrophobicity was higher for TRB CDR3s found in CXCR3-positive naive cells than in CXCR3-negative naive cells. Once cells were cryopreserved, CXCR3 expression went down partly, and most assays used fresh PBMCs. Similar TRBV-TRBJ gene usage was seen in naive CXCR3-negative and CXCR3-positive cells, but not in memory cells.

The V call is TRBV12-3 or TRBV12-4, the J call TRBJ2-1. The sequence came from a human donor in good health. Some clones in this sample may be carry-over from other donors' samples. The sample comprised naive CXCR3+ CD8+ T cells from blood. Specified subset: CD45RO-CCR7+CD27+CD95- naive CD8+ T cells expressing CXCR3 (TNR3+). The CDR3 loop is CASSLLGVYNEQFF.